The rows below give T cell receptor beta chains drawn from one sample of a study of T-cell reconstitution after alpha-beta-depleted transplantation in children. TCRdb independently ran MiXCR on the PCR reads; one entry per CDR3 protein. This table has 500,000 or so distinct CDR3 sequences, 32% appearing once. The input for sequencing was PBMCs from the stem cell graft donor, taken from the stem cell graft. The source is a human donor who donated a stem cell graft to a child with aplastic anemia. The CDR3 runs from the conserved cysteine through the conserved F or W. The order of the fields is J gene, V gene, D gene, clone size, CDR3 protein. The D gene is left open where the match is weak. The size of a clone is reported for some rows only, either as once, few or many, or as a class for expanded clones.

TRBJ1-1,TRBV18,NA,few,CASFAMNTEAFF
TRBJ1-5,TRBV7-8,NA,NA,CASSLSSGAQPQHF
TRBJ2-7,TRBV5-1,NA,NA,CASSATGHRESYEQYF
TRBJ2-7,TRBV11-3,NA,NA,CASSLAGTREQYF
TRBJ2-5,TRBV20-1,TRBD2,NA,CSAWAGGRGKETQYF
TRBJ1-2,TRBV12-3/TRBV12-4,NA,few,CASSLSGAGYTF
TRBJ1-1,TRBV6-6,NA,few,CASSYSRAAEAFF
TRBJ2-7,TRBV20-1,TRBD1,few,CSGQGIFYEQYF
TRBJ2-1,TRBV10-1,NA,few,CASSGNPGEPSYNEQFF
TRBJ1-1,TRBV7-9,NA,NA,CASKLTGVGDNTEAFF
TRBJ2-2,TRBV6-2/TRBV6-3,NA,NA,CASSYPLFRKTNTGELFF
TRBJ2-3,TRBV28,NA,NA,CASSPLQITDTQYF
TRBJ2-1,TRBV7-2,NA,NA,CATKLSYSFFYNEQFF
TRBJ2-7,TRBV28,NA,NA,CASSLAEGARGTYEQYF
TRBJ2-1,TRBV25-1,NA,few,CASSKTGMTYNEQFF
TRBJ2-2,TRBV2,TRBD2,NA,CASRRLAGKTGELFF
TRBJ2-1,TRBV7-2,TRBD2,few,CASSFLTSGFDEQFF
TRBJ2-5,TRBV7-6,NA,NA,CASSSGGPRETQYF
TRBJ2-1,TRBV13,NA,NA,CASSLLPPSSNEQFF
TRBJ2-5,TRBV5-4,TRBD2,NA,CASRPGTSQETQYF
TRBJ2-5,TRBV7-7,NA,NA,CASSLTTDQSSYF
TRBJ2-3,TRBV28,TRBD1,NA,CASRDRVLKSDTQYF
TRBJ1-2,TRBV10-3,NA,few,CAISERQTSNYGYTF